This T cell receptor beta chain derives from a study of shared clonotypes between healthy human individuals. This CDR3 has 14 amino acids. CDR1 is SQVTM and CDR2 is ANQGSEA in the germline V gene. V shed 3 bases, J shed 4 bases, and the junction held 7 bases outside the gene matches. Original processing notes: ImmunoSEQ sequences covered only the junction and lacked quality scores; filtering therefore differed. Profiling relied on immunoSEQ multiplex PCR, and the TCRdb table lists in-frame clones only, not all of them. Clone size and the V and J calls come from that table; the DNA yielded D and trimming. The repertoire holds a few hundred thousand clones, with almost 97% as singletons. All participating donors were Caucasian adults from Nashville, Tennessee. Partitioning of CD4+ cells yielded a CD45RA+ naive subset and a CD45RA-negative memory subset.

The receptor's source is a woman under 40 in good health. J is TRBJ2-5 and V is TRBV29-1; TRBD2 aligns across 8 bases. Sequenced sample: naive CD4+ T cells sorted from blood. As to subset: CD45RA+ positively selected. The CDR3 nucleotides read TGCAGCGTTGATTCCGGGACTAGGAGAGAGACCCAGTACTTC. Amino acids: CSVDSGTRRETQYF.